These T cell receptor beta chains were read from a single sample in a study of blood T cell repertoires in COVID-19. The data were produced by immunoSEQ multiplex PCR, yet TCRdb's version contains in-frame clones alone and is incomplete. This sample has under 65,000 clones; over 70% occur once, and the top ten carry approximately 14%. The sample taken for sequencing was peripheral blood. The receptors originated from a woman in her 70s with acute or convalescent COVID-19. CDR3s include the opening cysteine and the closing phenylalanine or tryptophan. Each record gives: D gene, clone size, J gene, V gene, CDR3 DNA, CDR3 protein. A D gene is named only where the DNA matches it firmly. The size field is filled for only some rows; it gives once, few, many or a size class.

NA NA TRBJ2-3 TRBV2 TGTGCCAGCAGTGGACAGTTCGAAAGCACAGATACGCAGTATTTT CASSGQFESTDTQYF
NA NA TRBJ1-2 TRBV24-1 TGTGCCACCAGTGACGGTAACTATGGCTACACCTTC CATSDGNYGYTF
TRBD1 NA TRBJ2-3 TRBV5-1 TGCGCCAGCAGCCTGCAACAGGGGGCAGATACGCAGTATTTT CASSLQQGADTQYF
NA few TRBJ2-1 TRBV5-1 TGCGCCAGCAGCCCCCGGGCCCTAGCCCATGAGCAGTTCTTC CASSPRALAHEQFF
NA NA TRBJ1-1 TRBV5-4 TGTGCCAGCGGCTTGGGACTGGTGAACACTGAAGCTTTCTTT CASGLGLVNTEAFF
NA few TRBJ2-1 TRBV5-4 TGTGCCAGCAGCTTACAGGCTTACAATGAGCAGTTCTTC CASSLQAYNEQFF
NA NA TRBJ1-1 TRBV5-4 TGTGCCAGCGGCGGATTCGGGAATAAGAACACTGAAGCTTTCTTT CASGGFGNKNTEAFF
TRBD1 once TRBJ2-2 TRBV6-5 TGTGCCAGCATCGACAGGGGGCGCACCGGGGAGCTGTTTTTT CASIDRGRTGELFF
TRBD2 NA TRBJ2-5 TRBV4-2 TGTGCCAGCAGCCAAGGGACTAGCGATGGGGGGGAGACCCAGTACTTC CASSQGTSDGGETQYF
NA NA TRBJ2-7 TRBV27 TGTGCCAGCAGTTTTAGTTCCGGGGGCGAGCAGTACTTC CASSFSSGGEQYF
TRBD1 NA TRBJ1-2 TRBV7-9 TGTGCCAGCAGCTCATGGACAGGGATTAACTATGGCTACACCTTC CASSSWTGINYGYTF
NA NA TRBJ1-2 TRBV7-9 TGTGCCAGCACCTCGAGGGCAAGATATGGCTACACCTTC CASTSRARYGYTF
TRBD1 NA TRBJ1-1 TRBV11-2 TGTGCCAGCAGCACTCGGACAGGGTTGAACACTGAAGCTTTCTTT CASSTRTGLNTEAFF
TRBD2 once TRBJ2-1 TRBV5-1 TGCGCCAGCGTTAGCGGGGGGGCCTACAATGAGCAGTTCTTC CASVSGGAYNEQFF
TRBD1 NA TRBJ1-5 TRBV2 TGTGCCAGCAAGATGACAGGGCTAGGTCAGCCCCAGCATTTT CASKMTGLGQPQHF
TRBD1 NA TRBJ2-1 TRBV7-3 TGTGCCAGCAGCCCCACGGGGACAGGTTTCGCCTACAATGAGCAGTTCTTC CASSPTGTGFAYNEQFF
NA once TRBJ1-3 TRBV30 TGTGCCTGGGGGCGAGGGGGCTCTGGAAACACCATATATTTT CAWGRGGSGNTIYF
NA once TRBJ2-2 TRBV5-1 TGCGCCAGCAGCCCCTCTGGACAGACGAACACCGGGGAGCTGTTTTTT CASSPSGQTNTGELFF
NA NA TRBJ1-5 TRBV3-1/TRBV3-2 TGTGCCAGCAGCCAGCAGGGTTCGCATCAGCCCCAGCATTTT CASSQQGSHQPQHF
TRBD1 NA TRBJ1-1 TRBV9 TGTGCCAGCAGCGCAGACAGGGGGCGCACTGAAGCTTTCTTT CASSADRGRTEAFF
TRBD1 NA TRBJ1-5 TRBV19 TGTGCCTGTGGACAGGGGGGGAACCAGCCCCAGCATTTT CACGQGGNQPQHF
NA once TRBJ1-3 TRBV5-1 TGCGCCAGCAGCTTGGGTTCGAGCTCTGGAAACACCATATATTTT CASSLGSSSGNTIYF
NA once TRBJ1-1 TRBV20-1 TGCAGTGCCAGTCCCCCGGTTATGAACACTGAAGCTTTCTTT CSASPPVMNTEAFF
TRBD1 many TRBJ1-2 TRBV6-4 TGTGCCAGCAGTCTCCTTCCGGGACAGGAGGGATCTCATGGCTACACCTTC CASSLLPGQEGSHGYTF
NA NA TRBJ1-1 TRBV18 TGTGCCAGCTCGCTTGGGGGGGCTAACACTGAAGCTTTCTTT CASSLGGANTEAFF
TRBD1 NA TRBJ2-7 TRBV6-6 TGTGCCAGCAGTCCTCCCAGTAGGACAGGAAGGCCCTACGAGCAGTACTTC CASSPPSRTGRPYEQYF
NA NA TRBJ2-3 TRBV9 TGTGCCAGCAGCGTAGGGGACACTCTCACAGATACGCAGTATTTT CASSVGDTLTDTQYF
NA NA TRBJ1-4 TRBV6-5 TGTGCCAGCAGTTACGACAGAACTAATGAAAAACTGTTTTTT CASSYDRTNEKLFF
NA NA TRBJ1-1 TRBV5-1 TGCGCCAGCAGCTTAGGCGGAGGGGAGGGAACTGAAGCTTTCTTT CASSLGGGEGTEAFF
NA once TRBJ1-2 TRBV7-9 TGTGCCAGCAGCTCCGCGTCTCGTAACTATGGCTACACCTTC CASSSASRNYGYTF
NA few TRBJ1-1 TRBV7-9 TGTGCCAGCAGCTGGGGCGGGGGCACTGAAGCTTTCTTT CASSWGGGTEAFF
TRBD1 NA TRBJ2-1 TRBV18 TGTGCCAGCTCACCCCCCGGGACAGGGGGATACAATGAGCAGTTCTTC CASSPPGTGGYNEQFF
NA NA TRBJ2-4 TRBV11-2 TGTGCCAGCAGCTCCAATCCTCCGGGACACCTGAAAAACATTCAGTACTTC CASSSNPPGHLKNIQYF
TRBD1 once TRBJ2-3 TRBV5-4 TGTGCCAGCAGCGGGGACAGGAGCACAGATACGCAGTATTTT CASSGDRSTDTQYF
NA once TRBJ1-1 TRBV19 TGTGCCAGTACAGGGTCCACTGAAGCTTTCTTT CASTGSTEAFF
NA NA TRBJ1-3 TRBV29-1 TGCAGCGTTGATCACGGGGGGGTCGGGAACACCATATATTTT CSVDHGGVGNTIYF
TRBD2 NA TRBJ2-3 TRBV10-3 TGTGCCATCAGGATACAGACTAGCGGGGAGTACACAGATACGCAGTATTTT CAIRIQTSGEYTDTQYF
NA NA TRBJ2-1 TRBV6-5 TGTGCCTCCTACCTGGGGGACAAAAGCAAGGGGCAGTTCTTC CASYLGDKSKGQFF
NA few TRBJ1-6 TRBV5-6 TGTGCCAGCAGCTGGAGGTCCACAGCCAGGATTTCACCCCTCCACTTT CASSWRSTARISPLHF
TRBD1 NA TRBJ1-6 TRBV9 TGTGCCAGCAGCGTGACAGGGGAGTCACCCCTCCACTTT CASSVTGESPLHF
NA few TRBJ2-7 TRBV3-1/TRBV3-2 TGTGCCAGCAGCCTCGAGAGTCGGGTGCAGTACTTC CASSLESRVQYF